These 22 T cell receptor beta chains share one sample of origin, sequenced in a study of glioma-infiltrating T cells after dendritic cell vaccination. Here immunoSEQ multiplex PCR was the method, and the copy in TCRdb shows in-frame clones only, minus some. The sample includes 950 to 1,500 clones, roughly 85% seen only once; the top ten take around 6.5%. The sample was tumor tissue, taken before dendritic cell vaccination. The source of these receptors is a human donor with glioblastoma.

The J gene is TRBJ2-7, the V gene TRBV11-2; TRBD1 aligns across 11 bases. CDR1 and CDR2 from the germline V gene are SGHAT and FQNNGV. This CDR3 has 14 residues. V was pared by 5 bases and J by 9 bases, with 9 bases of the junction left unmatched. The CDR3 loop reads CASSPGTGGSRQYF. CDR3 sequence (DNA): TGTGCCAGCAGCCCCGGGACAGGGGGGTCTCGGCAGTACTTC. Full variable domain (outside the CDR3, taken from reference TRBV11-2 and TRBJ2-7): EAGVAQSPRYKIIEKRQSVAFWCNPISGHATLYWYQQILGQGPKLLIQFQNNGVVDDSQLPKDRFSAERLKGVDSTLKIQPAKLEDSAVYLCASSPGTGGSRQYFGPGTRLTVT.

The V and J genes are TRBV7-9 and TRBJ1-1, with D uncertain. Trimming stripped 0 bases from V and 6 bases from J, with 14 bases between. This CDR3 is 15 amino acids long. Germline V gives CDR1 SEHNR, CDR2 FQNEAQ (reference sequence). The CDR3 DNA reads TGTGCCAGCAGCTTAGCGGCCCCCTTCGGGGCTGAAGCTTTCTTT. Its protein is CASSLAAPFGAEAFF.

The genes are TRBV7-2 and TRBJ1-5; no reliable D call. Germline CDR1 is SGHTA and CDR2 is FQGNSA. V dropped 2 bases and J dropped 3 bases, with 11 bases sitting between them. The CDR3 is made up of 15 amino acids. The CDR3: CASSLFRGDNQPQHF. CDR3 sequence (DNA): TGTGCCAGCAGCTTATTCCGAGGAGACAATCAGCCCCAGCATTTT.

In nucleotides, the CDR3 is TGCGCCAGCAGCCAAGGATGGGTAGAGCGGGAGGGCCGAACCGGGGAGCTGTTTTTT. Its protein product is CASSQGWVEREGRTGELFF. The rearrangement uses TRBV4-1 and TRBJ2-2; 10 bases are shared with TRBD2. This CDR3 region has 19 residues. V lost 1 base and J lost 5; bases outside the gene matches: 13. Germline V lookup: CDR1 MGHRA, CDR2 YSYEKL.

This clone has just one count. V usage is TRBV9 and J usage is TRBJ2-2; tentatively, D is TRBD2 (6 bases). V was shortened by 4 bases and J by 6 bases, with 13 bases between the two germline ends. Germline loops: CDR1 SGDLS, CDR2 YYNGEE. CDR3 length: 14 residues. The CDR3 nucleotides read TGTGCCAGCAGCCTCCGGGACTTAGCCGGGGAGCTGTTTTTT. Its protein is CASSLRDLAGELFF.

The chain recombines TRBV28 with TRBJ2-7, with D maybe TRBD1 (5 bases). Trimming removed 7 bases at V and 4 bases at J, with 11 bases between. This CDR3 region has 12 residues. CDR1 is MDHEN and CDR2 is SYDVKM in the germline V gene. CDR3 DNA: TGTGCCAGCAAGAACCAGGGATACGAGCAGTACTTC. Translation: CASKNQGYEQYF.

The V and J genes are TRBV5-4 and TRBJ2-7; possibly TRBD2 for D (7 bases). V lost 5 bases and J lost 3, with 24 bases in between. This CDR3 is 17 amino acids long. Germline V gene sequence: CDR1 SGHNT, CDR2 YYREEE (reference sequence). CDR3 loop: CASSALGGAGEGYEQYF. The CDR3 DNA reads as TGTGCCAGCAGTGCATTGGGGGGGGCGGGCGAGGGCTACGAGCAGTACTTC. Complete variable domain (other parts from reference TRBV5-4 and TRBJ2-7): ETGVTQSPTHLIKTRGQQVTLRCSSQSGHNTVSWYQQALGQGPQFIFQYYREEENGRGNFPPRFSGLQFPNYSSELNVNALELDDSALYLCASSALGGAGEGYEQYFGPGTRLTVT.

The V gene is TRBV5-1, the J gene TRBJ1-1; tentatively, D is TRBD1 (5 bases). V gave up 4 bases and J gave up 4 bases, with 14 bases separating them. This CDR3 has 14 residues. CDR1 and CDR2 (germline): SGHRS, YFSETQ. CDR3 amino acids: CASSPVQASTEAFF. The CDR3 DNA reads as TGCGCCAGCAGCCCAGTACAGGCCAGCACTGAAGCTTTCTTT.

The genes are TRBV2 and TRBJ1-1, with D possibly being TRBD1 (5 bases). V dropped 7 bases and J dropped 3 bases, with 18 bases sitting between them. Germline V gene sequence: CDR1 SNHLY, CDR2 FYNNEI. The CDR3 length is 15 residues. The chain's CDR3 is CASTLTSRGDTEAFF. The CDR3 nucleotides are TGTGCCAGCACCCTCACCTCGCGGGGGGACACTGAAGCTTTCTTT.

The chain employs TRBV19 and TRBJ1-1, with a possible D match to TRBD1 (5 bases). There are 17 residues in the CDR3. Germline assignment: CDR1 LNHDA and CDR2 SQIVND (reference sequence). The V and J ends lost 2 bases and 4 bases respectively, with 20 bases between them. The CDR3 region is CASSISAGVGGSTEAFF. DNA for the CDR3: TGTGCCAGTAGTATATCCGCCGGTGTGGGGGGGAGCACTGAAGCTTTCTTT.

CDR3 nucleotides: TGTGCCAGCAAGGCCGCCCCGGACAGAAGGCCTTTCTTT. This translates into CASKAAPDRRPFF. The gene calls are TRBV6-5 and TRBJ1-1; a weak D match, TRBD1 (6 bases). CDR3 length equals 13 residues. Germline V CDR1 and CDR2: MNHEY, SVGAGI. Deletions cut 7 bases from V and 12 bases from J, with 21 bases between.

The CDR3 loop reads CASSLAGTANTEAFF. The CDR3 DNA reads as TGTGCCAGCAGCTTAGCAGGGACAGCGAACACTGAAGCTTTCTTT. The V gene is TRBV7-3, the J gene TRBJ1-1; 7 bases align to TRBD1. Germline trimming cut 2 bases from V and 1 base from J; bases unmatched to any gene: 4. The CDR3 totals 15 residues. The germline V gene encodes CDR1 SGHTA and CDR2 FQGTGA.

This clone turned up a few times. The chain combines TRBV14 with TRBJ1-6; a possible D gene is TRBD1 (5 bases). The length of the CDR3 is 13 residues. CDR1 is SGHDN, CDR2 FVKESK, per germline. Trimming removed 0 bases from V and 9 bases from J, with 6 bases in between. CDR3 in amino acids: CASSQDRVSPLHF. CDR3 bases: TGTGCCAGCAGCCAAGACAGGGTTTCACCCCTCCACTTT.

The chain combines TRBV11-2 with TRBJ2-1, with a possible D match to TRBD2 (6 bases). CDR1 and CDR2 from the germline V gene are SGHAT and FQNNGV. The V end was cut by 5 bases, the J end by 7 bases, with 24 bases between. This CDR3 region has 17 residues. CDR3 DNA sequence: TGTGCCAGCAGCCCGGAGGGGTCCGGGCCTGATGAGAATGAGCAGTTCTTC. Translating gives CASSPEGSGPDENEQFF.

This clone was counted between two and nine times. Relative to the germline gene, one junction end is altered; a read error may explain this. V usage is TRBV7-9 and J usage is TRBJ2-1; TRBD1 matches at 8 bases. Looked up from germline, CDR1 is SEHNR and CDR2 is FQNEAQ (reference sequence). This CDR3 comprises 17 residues. The CDR3 coding sequence is TGTGCCAGCAGCTTAGCTGCCGGGACAGGCTCCCACAATGAGCAGTTCTTC. It encodes CASSLAAGTGSHNEQFF.

J is TRBJ2-1 and V is TRBV9; 9 nucleotides align to TRBD1. The CDR3 spans 16 residues. V lost 4 bases and J lost 3; bases outside the gene matches: 8. Germline V gene data show CDR1 as SGDLS and CDR2 as YYNGEE. The CDR3: CASSTRDRGNYNEQFF. CDR3 nucleotide sequence: TGTGCCAGCAGCACCAGAGACAGGGGGAACTACAATGAGCAGTTCTTC.

The V and J genes are TRBV2 and TRBJ2-7, with D maybe TRBD1 (5 bases). CDR1 and CDR2 from the germline V gene are SNHLY and FYNNEI. The CDR3 is 13 amino acids. The germline V and J ends were trimmed by 5 bases and 6 bases, with 14 bases remaining between them. Here the CDR3 DNA reads TGTGCCAGCAGTCCTCAGGGTCCCTCCGAGCAGTACTTC. Amino acid sequence: CASSPQGPSEQYF. The full variable domain, its missing parts supplied by reference TRBV2 and TRBJ2-7, is EPEVTQTPSHQVTQMGQEVILRCVPISNHLYFYWYRQILGQKVEFLVSFYNNEISEKSEIFDDQFSVERPDGSNFTLKIRSTKLEDSAMYFCASSPQGPSEQYFGPGTRLTVT.

This clone has a single count. The chain combines TRBV10-3 with TRBJ2-3; TRBD2 matches at 7 bases. Germline CDR1 ENHRY, CDR2 SYGVKD. The CDR3 loop spans 15 amino acids. The V gene end was trimmed by 5 bases and the J gene end by 0 bases; junction bases not matched to a gene: 5. The CDR3 sequence is CAISYRDYSTDTQYF. The CDR3 DNA sequence: TGTGCCATCAGTTACCGGGACTATAGCACAGATACGCAGTATTTT.

The CDR3 sequence: CSVGTGLMNTEAFF. The CDR3, as DNA: TGCAGCGTCGGGACAGGTCTCATGAACACTGAAGCTTTCTTT. The V gene is TRBV29-1, the J gene TRBJ1-1; 8 bases map to TRBD1. CDR1 and CDR2 from the germline V gene are SQVTM and ANQGSEA. Germline trimming cut 6 bases from V and 0 bases from J; bases unmatched to any gene: 6. The CDR3 totals 14 residues.

The chain combines TRBV27 with TRBJ2-7, with 13 bases fitting TRBD2. The CDR3 contains 15 residues. Germline-derived CDR1 and CDR2 are MNHEY and SMNVEV (reference sequence). The V gene end was trimmed by 7 bases and the J gene end by 3 bases; junction bases not matched to a gene: 6. The CDR3 region has the DNA TGTGCCAGCATTACTAGCGGGAGGGGCTACTACGAGCAGTACTTC. Its translation is CASITSGRGYYEQYF.

The chain uses TRBV19 and TRBJ1-3; D not certain. CDR1 and CDR2 from the germline V gene are LNHDA and SQIVND (reference sequence). The CDR3 sequence is 17 residues long. V was trimmed by 9 bases and J by 0 bases, leaving 21 bases between them. The CDR3 coding sequence is TGTGCCAGCCAACTAGACGCGGCCCCTGGCTCTGGAAACACCATATATTTT. Residues: CASQLDAAPGSGNTIYF.

This rearrangement joins TRBV28 to TRBJ2-7; tentatively, D is TRBD2 (5 bases). Germline V gene sequence: CDR1 MDHEN, CDR2 SYDVKM. The V end lost 5 bases, the J end lost 4 bases, and 12 bases lay between the germline ends. The CDR3 length is 13 residues. The CDR3 sequence is CASSVRGRYEQYF. The CDR3 DNA reads as TGTGCCAGCAGTGTTAGAGGGCGGTACGAGCAGTACTTC.